What follows is one TCR beta chain and its context. The time point was: persistent/refractory GD, antithyroid drugs over 5 years with positive TRAb. PBMCs provided the RNA from which the TCR library was made. These data come from a study of regulatory T cells in long-lasting Graves disease. The V and J ends lost 3 bases and 8 bases respectively, with 19 bases between them. The germline V gene encodes CDR1 MGHDK and CDR2 SYGVNS. The CDR3 covers 15 residues. Arm-PCR with iRepertoire HTBI primers amplified the CDR3 regions for these TCR beta libraries. TCRdb fed the multiplex PCR reads into MiXCR, producing one record per CDR3 protein. This table has about 400,000 distinct CDR3 sequences, around 20% appearing once.

The chain has TRBV25-1 and TRBJ1-2; no definite D call. This specimen was peripheral blood mononuclear cells (PBMCs), taken when the disease was refractory, from a patient treated with antithyroid drugs. This clonotype was obtained from a female donor with Graves disease. CDR3 sequence reads: CASSESVAPSGGYTF. In DNA form, the CDR3 reads TGTGCCAGCAGTGAGTCGGTAGCCCCCTCGGGGGGCTACACCTTC.